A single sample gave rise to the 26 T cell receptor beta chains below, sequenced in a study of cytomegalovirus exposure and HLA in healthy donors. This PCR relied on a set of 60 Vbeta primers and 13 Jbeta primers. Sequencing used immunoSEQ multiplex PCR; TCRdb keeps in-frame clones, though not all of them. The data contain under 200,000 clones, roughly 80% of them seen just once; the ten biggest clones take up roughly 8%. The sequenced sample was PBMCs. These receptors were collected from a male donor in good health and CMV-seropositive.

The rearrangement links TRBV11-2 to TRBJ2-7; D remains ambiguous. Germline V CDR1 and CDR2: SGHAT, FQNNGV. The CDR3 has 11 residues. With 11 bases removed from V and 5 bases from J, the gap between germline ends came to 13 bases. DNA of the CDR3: TGTGCCCGCCGGAGAACCCACGAGCAGTACTTC. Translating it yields CARRRTHEQYF.

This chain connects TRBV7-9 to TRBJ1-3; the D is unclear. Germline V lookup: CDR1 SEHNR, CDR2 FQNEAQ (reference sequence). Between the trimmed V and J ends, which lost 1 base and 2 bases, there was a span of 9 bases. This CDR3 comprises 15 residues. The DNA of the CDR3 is TGTGCCAGCAGCTTAGGGGAGTTGACTGGAAACACCATATATTTT. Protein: CASSLGELTGNTIYF.

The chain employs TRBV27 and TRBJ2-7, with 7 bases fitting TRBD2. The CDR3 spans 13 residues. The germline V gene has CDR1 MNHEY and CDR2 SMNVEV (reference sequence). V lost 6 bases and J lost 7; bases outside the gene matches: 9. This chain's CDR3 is CASRGDYLEEQYF. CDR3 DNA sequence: TGTGCCAGCAGGGGGGACTACCTCGAGGAGCAGTACTTC.

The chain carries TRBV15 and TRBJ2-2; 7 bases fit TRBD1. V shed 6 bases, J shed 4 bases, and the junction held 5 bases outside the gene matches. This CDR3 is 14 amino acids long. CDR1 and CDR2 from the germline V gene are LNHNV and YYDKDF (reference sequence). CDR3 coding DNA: TGTGCCACCAGAAAACAGGGGATCACCGGGGAGCTGTTTTTT. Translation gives CATRKQGITGELFF.

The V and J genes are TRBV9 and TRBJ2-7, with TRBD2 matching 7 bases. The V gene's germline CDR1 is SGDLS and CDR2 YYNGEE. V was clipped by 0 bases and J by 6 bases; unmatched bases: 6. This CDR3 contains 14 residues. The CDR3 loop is CASSVDAREGEQYF. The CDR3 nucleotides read TGTGCCAGCAGCGTAGATGCCAGGGAGGGCGAGCAGTACTTC. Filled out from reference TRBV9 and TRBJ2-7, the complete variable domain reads DSGVTQTPKHLITATGQRVTLRCSPRSGDLSVYWYQQSLDQGLQFLIQYYNGEERAKGNILERFSAQQFPDLHSELNLSSLELGDSALYFCASSVDAREGEQYFGPGTRLTVT.

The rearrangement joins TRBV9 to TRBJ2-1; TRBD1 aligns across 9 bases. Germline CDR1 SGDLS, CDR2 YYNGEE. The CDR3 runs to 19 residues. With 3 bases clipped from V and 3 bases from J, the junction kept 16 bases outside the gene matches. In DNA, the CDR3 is TGTGCCAGCAGCGCGACGACAGGGGGAGGAGACGGGGGCTACAATGAGCAGTTCTTC. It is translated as CASSATTGGGDGGYNEQFF.

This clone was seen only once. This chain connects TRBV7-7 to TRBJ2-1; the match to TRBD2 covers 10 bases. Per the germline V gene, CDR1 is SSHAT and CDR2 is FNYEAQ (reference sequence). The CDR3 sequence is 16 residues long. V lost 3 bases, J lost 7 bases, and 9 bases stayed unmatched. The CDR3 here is CASSLASSGSINEQFF. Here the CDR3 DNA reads TGTGCCAGCAGCTTGGCTTCTAGCGGGAGTATAAATGAGCAGTTCTTC.

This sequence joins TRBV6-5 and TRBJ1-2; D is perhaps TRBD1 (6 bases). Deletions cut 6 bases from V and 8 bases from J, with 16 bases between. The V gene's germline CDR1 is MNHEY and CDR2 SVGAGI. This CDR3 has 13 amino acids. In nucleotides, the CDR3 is TGTGCCAGCAGCTTACAGGGTGGGAGCGGCTACACCTTC. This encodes CASSLQGGSGYTF.

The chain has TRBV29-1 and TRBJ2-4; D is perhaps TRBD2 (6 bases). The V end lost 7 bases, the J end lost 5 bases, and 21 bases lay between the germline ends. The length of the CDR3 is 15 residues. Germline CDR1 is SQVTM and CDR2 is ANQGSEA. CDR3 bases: TGCAGCGCCCTACCTGGCAGTTGGGGGGAAAACATTCAGTACTTC. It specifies CSALPGSWGENIQYF.

The chain's CDR3 is CAQTYKASSHEQFF. DNA for the CDR3: TGTGCCCAGACATATAAAGCTTCGTCTCATGAGCAGTTCTTC. J is TRBJ2-1 and V is TRBV7-9; unclear D gene. Germline CDR1 SEHNR, CDR2 FQNEAQ (reference sequence). The CDR3 totals 14 residues. V shed 11 bases and J shed 8 bases, with 22 bases lying between them. The entire variable domain, with the rest obtained from reference TRBV7-9 and TRBJ2-1, is as follows: DTGVSQNPRHKITKRGQNVTFRCDPISEHNRLYWYRQTLGQGPEFLTYFQNEAQLEKSRLLSDRFSAERPKGSFSTLEIQRTEQGDSAMYLCAQTYKASSHEQFFGPGTRLTVL.

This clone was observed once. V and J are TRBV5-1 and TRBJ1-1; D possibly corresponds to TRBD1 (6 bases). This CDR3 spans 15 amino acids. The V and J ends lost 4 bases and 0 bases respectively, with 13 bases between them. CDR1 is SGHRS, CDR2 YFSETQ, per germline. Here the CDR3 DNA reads TGCGCCAGCAGCGGCCAGACAGGCCTGAACACTGAAGCTTTCTTT. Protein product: CASSGQTGLNTEAFF. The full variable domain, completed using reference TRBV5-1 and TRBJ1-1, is KAGVTQTPRYLIKTRGQQVTLSCSPISGHRSVSWYQQTPGQGLQFLFEYFSETQRNKGNFPGRFSGRQFSNSRSEMNVSTLELGDSALYLCASSGQTGLNTEAFFGQGTRLTVV.

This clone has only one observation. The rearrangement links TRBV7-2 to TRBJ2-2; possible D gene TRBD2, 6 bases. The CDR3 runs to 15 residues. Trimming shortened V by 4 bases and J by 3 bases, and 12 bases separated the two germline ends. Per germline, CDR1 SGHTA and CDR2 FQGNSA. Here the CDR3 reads CASSSWVADTGELFF. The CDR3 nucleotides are TGTGCCAGCAGCTCCTGGGTAGCGGACACCGGGGAGCTGTTTTTT.

The CDR3 nucleotides read TGTGCCAGCTCACCCCCGACCGGGGGTAGAGACGAGCAGTACTTC. Translation: CASSPPTGGRDEQYF. This rearrangement joins TRBV18 to TRBJ2-7, with a tentative D call TRBD2 (6 bases). The V gene's germline CDR1 is KGHSH and CDR2 LQKENI. The V gene lost 3 bases and the J gene lost 5 bases, with 17 bases spanning the gap. The CDR3 totals 15 residues.

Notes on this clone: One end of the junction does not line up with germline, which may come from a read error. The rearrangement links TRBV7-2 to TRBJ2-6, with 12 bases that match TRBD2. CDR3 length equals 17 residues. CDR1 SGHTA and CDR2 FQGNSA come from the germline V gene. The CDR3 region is CASSAPSGRAGANGLTF. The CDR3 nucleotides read TGTGCCAGCAGCGCACCTAGCGGGAGGGCTGGGGCCAACGGCCTGACTTTC.

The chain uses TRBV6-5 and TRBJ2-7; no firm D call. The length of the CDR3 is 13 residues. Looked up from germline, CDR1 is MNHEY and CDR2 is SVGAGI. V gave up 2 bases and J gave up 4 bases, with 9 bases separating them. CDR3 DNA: TGTGCCAGCAGTTACGGCATCTCATACGAGCAGTACTTC. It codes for CASSYGISYEQYF.

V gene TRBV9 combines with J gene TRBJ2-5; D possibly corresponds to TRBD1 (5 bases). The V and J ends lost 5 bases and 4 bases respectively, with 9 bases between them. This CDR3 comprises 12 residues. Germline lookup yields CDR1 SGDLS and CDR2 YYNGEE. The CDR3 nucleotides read TGTGCCAGCAGTCGTACAGGAGAGACCCAGTACTTC. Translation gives CASSRTGETQYF.

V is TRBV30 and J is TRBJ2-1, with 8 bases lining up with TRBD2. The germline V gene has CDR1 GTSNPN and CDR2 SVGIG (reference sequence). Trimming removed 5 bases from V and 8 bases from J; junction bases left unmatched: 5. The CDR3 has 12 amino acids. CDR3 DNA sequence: TGTGCCTGGGCAAGGACTAGCCATGAGCAGTTCTTC. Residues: CAWARTSHEQFF.

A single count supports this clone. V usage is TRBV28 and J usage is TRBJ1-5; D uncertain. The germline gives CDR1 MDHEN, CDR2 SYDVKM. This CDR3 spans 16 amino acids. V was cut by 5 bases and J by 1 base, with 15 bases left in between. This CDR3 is CASSPARGGSNQPQHF. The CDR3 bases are TGTGCCAGCAGTCCTGCGCGTGGAGGCAGCAATCAGCCCCAGCATTTT.

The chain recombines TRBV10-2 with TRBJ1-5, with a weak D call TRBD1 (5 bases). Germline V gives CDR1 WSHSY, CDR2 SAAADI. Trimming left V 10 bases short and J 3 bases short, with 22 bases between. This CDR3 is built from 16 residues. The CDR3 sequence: CATDDSTESLNQPQHF. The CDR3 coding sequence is TGCGCCACCGATGACAGCACGGAGTCCCTCAATCAGCCCCAGCATTTT.

As DNA, the CDR3 is TGTGCCAGCTGTCGCGAAAGCTCCTACGAGCAGTACTTC. This translates into CASCRESSYEQYF. The gene calls are TRBV28 and TRBJ2-7; D is unclear. This CDR3 spans 13 amino acids. V lost 8 bases and J lost 0, with 11 bases in between. Germline V gene sequence: CDR1 MDHEN, CDR2 SYDVKM. Complete variable domain (other parts from reference TRBV28 and TRBJ2-7): DVKVTQSSRYLVKRTGEKVFLECVQDMDHENMFWYRQDPGLGLRLIYFSYDVKMKEKGDIPEGYSVSREKKERFSLILESASTNQTSMYLCASCRESSYEQYFGPGTRLTVT.

The CDR3 region is CAISVPSGRYQRYEQFF. CDR3 in DNA: TGTGCCATCAGTGTCCCTAGCGGGAGGTACCAACGGTATGAGCAGTTCTTC. The genes are TRBV10-3 and TRBJ2-1; 11 nucleotides line up with TRBD2. Germline V lookup: CDR1 ENHRY, CDR2 SYGVKD. This CDR3 has 17 residues. V lost 4 bases, J lost 8 bases, and 13 bases stayed unmatched.

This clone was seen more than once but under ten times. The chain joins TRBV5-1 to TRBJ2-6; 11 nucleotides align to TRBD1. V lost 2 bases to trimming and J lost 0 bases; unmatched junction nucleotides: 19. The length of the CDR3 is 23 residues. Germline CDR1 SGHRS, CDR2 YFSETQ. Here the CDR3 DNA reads TGCGCCAGCAGCTTCCGCCGTCCGGGACAGGGGGGCCAAAGGTCCTCTGGGGCCAACGTCCTGACTTTC. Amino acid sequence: CASSFRRPGQGGQRSSGANVLTF.

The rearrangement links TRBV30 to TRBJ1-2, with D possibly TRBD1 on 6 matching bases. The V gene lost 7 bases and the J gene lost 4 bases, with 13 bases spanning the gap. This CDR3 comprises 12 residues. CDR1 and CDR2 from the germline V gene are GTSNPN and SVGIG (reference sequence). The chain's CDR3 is CAYPQGGYGYTF. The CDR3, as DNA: TGTGCCTACCCACAAGGGGGCTATGGCTACACCTTC.

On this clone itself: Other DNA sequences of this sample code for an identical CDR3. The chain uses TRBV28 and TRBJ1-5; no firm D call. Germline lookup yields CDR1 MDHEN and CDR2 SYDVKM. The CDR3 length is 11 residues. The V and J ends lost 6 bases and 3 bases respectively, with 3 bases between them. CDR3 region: CASSHNQPQHF. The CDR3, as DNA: TGTGCCAGCAGCCACAATCAGCCCCAGCATTTT.

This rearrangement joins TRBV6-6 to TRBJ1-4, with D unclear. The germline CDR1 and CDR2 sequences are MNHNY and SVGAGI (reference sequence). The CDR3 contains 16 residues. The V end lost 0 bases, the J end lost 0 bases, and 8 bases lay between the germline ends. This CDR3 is CASSYSNGATNEKLFF. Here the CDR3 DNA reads TGTGCCAGCAGTTACTCGAACGGGGCAACTAATGAAAAACTGTTTTTT.

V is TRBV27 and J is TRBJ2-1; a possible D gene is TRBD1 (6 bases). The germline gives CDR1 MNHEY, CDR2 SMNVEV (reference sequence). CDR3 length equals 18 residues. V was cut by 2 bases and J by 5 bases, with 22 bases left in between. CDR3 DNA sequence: TGTGCCAGCAGTTTAACCCTAAAATCAGGGGCGAATAACAATGAGCAGTTCTTC. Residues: CASSLTLKSGANNNEQFF.